Below, 10 T cell receptor beta chains from the same sample are listed, as sequenced in a study of cytomegalovirus exposure and HLA in healthy donors. Amplification used 60 Vbeta primers and 13 Jbeta primers. Profiled with immunoSEQ multiplex PCR; TCRdb holds only in-frame clones, not every one. The top ten hold about 0.8% of the sample, which has around 200,000 clones, 82% seen once. Sequenced: PBMCs. These receptors came from a woman aged 18 to 35 in good health and CMV-seronegative.

V is TRBV5-1 and J is TRBJ1-2; D may be TRBD1 (5 bases). This CDR3 region has 15 residues. The V and J ends lost 1 base and 7 bases respectively, with 17 bases between them. CDR1 is SGHRS, CDR2 YFSETQ, per germline. DNA of the CDR3: TGCGCCAGCAGCTTGAGTGGTGGAGACCAGGGTGGCTACACCTTC. Its translation is CASSLSGGDQGGYTF.

The J gene is TRBJ2-2, the V gene TRBV19, with D maybe TRBD2 (5 bases). The CDR3 is made up of 15 amino acids. Germline V gene sequence: CDR1 LNHDA, CDR2 SQIVND (reference sequence). Trimming cost V 1 base and J 2 bases, with 8 bases left between them. Here the CDR3 DNA reads TGTGCCAGTAGTATAGCCGGGGTTAACACCGGGGAGCTGTTTTTT. Its protein is CASSIAGVNTGELFF.

The rearrangement uses TRBV29-1 and TRBJ2-7, with TRBD1 matching 8 bases. Germline trimming cut 6 bases from V and 5 bases from J; bases unmatched to any gene: 15. The germline V gene has CDR1 SQVTM and CDR2 ANQGSEA. The CDR3 totals 15 residues. DNA of the CDR3: TGCAGCGTCGAAACAGACCGGACAGGGACACACGAGCAGTACTTC. This encodes CSVETDRTGTHEQYF.

This clone was detected once. The V and J genes are TRBV4-2 and TRBJ1-1; D is ambiguous. In germline, CDR1 is LGHNA, CDR2 YNFKEQ. This CDR3 region has 18 residues. Between the trimmed V and J ends, which lost 2 bases and 0 bases, there was a span of 19 bases. Here the CDR3 DNA reads TGTGCCAGCAGCCAAAATCGTTACAGTGCCGACATGAACACTGAAGCTTTCTTT. It codes for CASSQNRYSADMNTEAFF.

DNA for the CDR3: TGTGCCAGCTCAGAAAGGACAGATTACGGCTACACCTTC. Translating gives CASSERTDYGYTF. The V and J genes are TRBV18 and TRBJ1-2, with a tentative D call TRBD1 (6 bases). V was shortened by 5 bases and J by 8 bases, with 15 bases between the two germline ends. The CDR3 runs to 13 residues. Germline lookup yields CDR1 KGHSH and CDR2 LQKENI.

This clone turned up a few times. V gene TRBV7-8 combines with J gene TRBJ2-6; TRBD1 is a possible D gene (5 bases). The CDR3 spans 14 residues. The V gene lost 10 bases and the J gene lost 2 bases, with 12 bases spanning the gap. CDR1 SGHVS and CDR2 FQNEAQ come from the germline V gene. This CDR3 is CANSGHPGANVLTF. CDR3 coding DNA: TGTGCCAATTCAGGGCATCCTGGGGCCAACGTCCTGACTTTC.

The sample holds a few counts of this clone. The rearrangement links TRBV9 to TRBJ1-1, with TRBD1 as a possible D gene (6 bases). Between the trimmed V and J ends, which lost 3 bases and 1 base, there was a span of 16 bases. Germline CDR1 reads SGDLS; CDR2 reads YYNGEE. The CDR3 is 16 residues long. In DNA form, the CDR3 reads TGTGCCAGCAGCGCGCCCTACCGACAGGAGAACACTGAAGCTTTCTTT. Translation: CASSAPYRQENTEAFF. Full variable domain (outside the CDR3, taken from reference TRBV9 and TRBJ1-1): DSGVTQTPKHLITATGQRVTLRCSPRSGDLSVYWYQQSLDQGLQFLIQYYNGEERAKGNILERFSAQQFPDLHSELNLSSLELGDSALYFCASSAPYRQENTEAFFGQGTRLTVV.

This chain joins TRBV28 and TRBJ2-1; D might be TRBD2 (6 bases). Trimming left V 4 bases short and J 2 bases short, with 15 bases between. Germline loops: CDR1 MDHEN, CDR2 SYDVKM. This CDR3 region has 16 residues. The DNA for the CDR3 is TGTGCCAGCAGTTCAACCGGGACTCCCACCTACAATGAGCAGTTCTTC. The encoded protein is CASSSTGTPTYNEQFF.

Only a few counts were recorded for this clone. The CDR3 here is CASSWTVFDGEYF. CDR3 bases: TGCGCCAGCAGCTGGACGGTTTTCGACGGGGAGTACTTC. The J gene is TRBJ2-7, the V gene TRBV5-1; weak D call: TRBD2 (5 bases). Germline CDR1 is SGHRS and CDR2 is YFSETQ. Trimming left V 3 bases short and J 11 bases short, with 18 bases between. CDR3 length: 13 amino acids.

The J gene is TRBJ2-5, the V gene TRBV27; 7 nucleotides agree with TRBD1. V shed 6 bases, J shed 1 base, and the junction held 8 bases outside the gene matches. Germline values: CDR1 MNHEY, CDR2 SMNVEV (reference sequence). The CDR3 loop spans 15 amino acids. The CDR3 region is CASRTWTGPQETQYF. The CDR3 DNA sequence: TGTGCCAGCAGAACCTGGACAGGCCCCCAAGAGACCCAGTACTTC.